This TCR beta chain was identified during a study of shared clonotypes between healthy human individuals. The CDR3 totals 14 residues. Trimming pared 0 bases from V and 9 bases from J, leaving 12 bases between. Germline V gene data show CDR1 as LNHNV and CDR2 as YYDKDF (reference sequence). Deep-level assay runs were performed. Roughly 200 ng DNA, about 33,000 T cell genomes, went into each sorted-subset replicate PCR. The assay was immunoSEQ multiplex PCR, and TCRdb's table has in-frame clones only and misses some. The sample gives about 1.1 million clones, about 80% of which show up once; more than 0.55% is in the top ten.

Material for sequencing was memory CD4+ T cells from PBMCs. Subset: CD45RA-negative fraction. The chain carries TRBV15 and TRBJ2-1, with a weak D call TRBD1 (5 bases). The source is a young man in good health. Some clones in this sample may be carry-over from other donors' samples. In DNA, the CDR3 is TGTGCCACCAGCAGAGATCAGGGTGAAGGTGAGCAGTTCTTC. Its protein product is CATSRDQGEGEQFF. Variable domain in full (rest from reference TRBV15 and TRBJ2-1): DAMVIQNPRYQVTQFGKPVTLSCSQTLNHNVMYWYQQKSSQAPKLLFHYYDKDFNNEADTPDNFQSRRPNTSFCFLDIRSPGLGDTAMYLCATSRDQGEGEQFFGPGTRLTVL.